In this sample, the clone carrying this T cell receptor (beta chain) turned up once. This record belongs to a study of blood T cell repertoires in COVID-19. At the level of the study: Both acute and convalescent COVID-19 samples were obtained from the United States, Italy and Spain. The cDNA or gDNA used as material had been derived from T cells, B-cell-depleted T cells, or PBMCs.

The V and J ends lost 3 bases and 8 bases respectively, with 7 bases between them. This CDR3 is built from 11 residues. Germline CDR1 and CDR2: LNHNV and YYDKDF (reference sequence). Under the authors' procedure: For nucleated cells, counts were estimated from reference gene primer amplification. Produced via immunoSEQ multiplex PCR; TCRdb's table is partial and in-frame only. That table supplies the V and J calls and clone size; D and trimming were determined from the DNA. The sample includes about 49,000 clones, more than 75% of them seen just once. The source of this sequence is a human donor in a cohort sampled during active COVID-19. This sequence joins TRBV15 and TRBJ2-5; D remains ambiguous. What was sequenced was peripheral blood. CDR3 sequence: CATSREYTQYF. In DNA form, the CDR3 reads TGTGCCACCAGCAGGGAGTACACCCAGTACTTC.